The following is a T cell receptor (beta chain) sequence with its context. Measured with immunoSEQ multiplex PCR; TCRdb has only the in-frame clones, and not every one. The table shows hundreds of thousands of clones, with 88% occurring only once. This sample was included in a study of blood T cell repertoires in COVID-19. This CDR3 spans 14 amino acids. The chain links TRBV12-2 to TRBJ1-4; the DNA was not used to check the table's D call, TRBD1. TRBV12-2 is given as a pseudogene. The source of this sequence is a middle-aged woman who had recovered from COVID-19. The sample taken for sequencing was peripheral blood. The CDR3 DNA sequence: TGTGCAAGTCGGGAGGGGGCGAGAGGGGAAAAACTGTTTTTT. It encodes CASREGARGEKLFF.